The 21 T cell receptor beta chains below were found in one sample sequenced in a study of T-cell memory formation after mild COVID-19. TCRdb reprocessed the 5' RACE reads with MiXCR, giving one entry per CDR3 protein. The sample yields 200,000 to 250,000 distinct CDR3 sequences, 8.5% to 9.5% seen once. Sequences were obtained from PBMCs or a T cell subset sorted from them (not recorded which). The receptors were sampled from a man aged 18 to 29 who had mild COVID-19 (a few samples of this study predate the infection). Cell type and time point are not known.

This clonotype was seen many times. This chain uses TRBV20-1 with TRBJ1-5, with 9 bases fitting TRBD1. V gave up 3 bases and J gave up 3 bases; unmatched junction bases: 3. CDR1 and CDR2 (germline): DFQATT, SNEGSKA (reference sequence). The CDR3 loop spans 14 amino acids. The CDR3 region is CSASNRGHNQPQHF. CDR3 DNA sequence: TGCAGTGCTAGCAACAGGGGGCACAATCAGCCCCAGCATTTT.

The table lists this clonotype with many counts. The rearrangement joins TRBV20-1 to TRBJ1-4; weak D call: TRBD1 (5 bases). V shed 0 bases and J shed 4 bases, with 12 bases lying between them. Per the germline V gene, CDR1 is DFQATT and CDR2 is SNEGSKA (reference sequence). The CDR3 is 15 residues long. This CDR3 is CSARDGTGFNEKLFF. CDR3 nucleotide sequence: TGCAGTGCTAGAGATGGGACGGGCTTTAATGAAAAACTGTTTTTT.

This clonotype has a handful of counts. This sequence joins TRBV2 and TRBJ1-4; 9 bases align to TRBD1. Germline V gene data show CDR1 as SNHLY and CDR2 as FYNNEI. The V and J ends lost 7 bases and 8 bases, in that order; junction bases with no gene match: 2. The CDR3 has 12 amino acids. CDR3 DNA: TGTGCCAGCACGGGGACAGGGGAAAAACTGTTTTTT. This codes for CASTGTGEKLFF.

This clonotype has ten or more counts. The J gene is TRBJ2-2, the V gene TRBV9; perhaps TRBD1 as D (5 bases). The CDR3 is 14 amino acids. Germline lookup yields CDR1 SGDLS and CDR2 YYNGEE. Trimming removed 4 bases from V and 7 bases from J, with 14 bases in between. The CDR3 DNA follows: TGTGCCAGCAGCCAGGGCAGGGTTCACGGGGAGCTGTTTTTT. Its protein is CASSQGRVHGELFF.

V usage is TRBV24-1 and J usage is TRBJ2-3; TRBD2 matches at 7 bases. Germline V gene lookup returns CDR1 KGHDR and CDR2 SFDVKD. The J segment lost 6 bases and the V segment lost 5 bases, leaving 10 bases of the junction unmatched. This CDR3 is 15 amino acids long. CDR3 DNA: TGTGCCACCAGTGGGACTAGGATCAAGCAGGATACGCAGTATTTT. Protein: CATSGTRIKQDTQYF.

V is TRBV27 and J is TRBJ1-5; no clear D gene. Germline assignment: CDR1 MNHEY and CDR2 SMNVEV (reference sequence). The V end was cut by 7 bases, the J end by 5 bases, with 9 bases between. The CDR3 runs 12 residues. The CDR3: CASTSEHQPQHF. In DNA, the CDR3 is TGTGCCAGCACGTCGGAGCATCAGCCCCAGCATTTT.

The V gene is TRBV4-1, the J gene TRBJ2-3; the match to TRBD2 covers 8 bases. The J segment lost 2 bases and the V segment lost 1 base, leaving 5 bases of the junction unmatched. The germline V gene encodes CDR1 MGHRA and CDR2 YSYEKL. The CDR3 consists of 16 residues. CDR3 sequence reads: CASSQGLGGVTDTQYF. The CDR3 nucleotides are TGCGCCAGCAGCCAAGGGCTCGGGGGGGTCACAGATACGCAGTATTTT.

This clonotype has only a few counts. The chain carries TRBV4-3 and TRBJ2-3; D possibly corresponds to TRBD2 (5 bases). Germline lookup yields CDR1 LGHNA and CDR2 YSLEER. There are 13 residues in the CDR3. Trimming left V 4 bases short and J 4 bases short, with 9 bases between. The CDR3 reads CASSRKDSDTQYF. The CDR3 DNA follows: TGCGCCAGCAGCCGGAAGGACTCAGATACGCAGTATTTT.

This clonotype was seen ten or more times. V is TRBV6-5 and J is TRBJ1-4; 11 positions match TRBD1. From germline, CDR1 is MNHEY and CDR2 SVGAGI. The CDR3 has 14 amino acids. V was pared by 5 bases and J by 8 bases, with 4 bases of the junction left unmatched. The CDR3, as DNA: TGTGCCAGCAGTGGACAGGGGGCGGGCGAAAAACTGTTTTTT. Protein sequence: CASSGQGAGEKLFF.

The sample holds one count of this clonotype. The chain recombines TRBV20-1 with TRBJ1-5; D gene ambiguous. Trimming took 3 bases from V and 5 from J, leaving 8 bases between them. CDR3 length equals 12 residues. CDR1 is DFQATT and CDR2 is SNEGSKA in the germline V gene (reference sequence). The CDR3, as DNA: TGCAGTGCTAGTACTGGGGATCAGCCCCAGCATTTT. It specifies CSASTGDQPQHF.

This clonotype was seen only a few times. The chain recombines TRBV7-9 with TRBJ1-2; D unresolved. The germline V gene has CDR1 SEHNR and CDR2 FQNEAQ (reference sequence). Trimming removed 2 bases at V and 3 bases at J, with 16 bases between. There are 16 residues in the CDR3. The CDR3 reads CASSLRPLAGYYGYTF. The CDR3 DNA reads TGTGCCAGCAGCTTACGCCCTTTGGCGGGCTACTATGGCTACACCTTC.

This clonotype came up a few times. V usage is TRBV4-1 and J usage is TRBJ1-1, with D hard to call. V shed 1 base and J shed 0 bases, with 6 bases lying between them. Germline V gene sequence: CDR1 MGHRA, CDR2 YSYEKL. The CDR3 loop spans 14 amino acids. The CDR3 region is CASSQGPMNTEAFF. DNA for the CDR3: TGCGCCAGCAGCCAAGGGCCGATGAACACTGAAGCTTTCTTT.

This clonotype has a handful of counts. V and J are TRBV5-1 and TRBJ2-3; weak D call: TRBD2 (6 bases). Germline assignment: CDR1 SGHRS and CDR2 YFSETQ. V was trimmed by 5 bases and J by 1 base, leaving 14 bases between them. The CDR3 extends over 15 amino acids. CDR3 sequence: CASSMQGGGTDTQYF. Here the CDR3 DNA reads TGCGCCAGCAGTATGCAGGGAGGAGGCACAGATACGCAGTATTTT.

In DNA, the CDR3 is TGTGCCAGCACCCACCGGGGGGAGTGGCCTGGGGCCAACGTCCTGACTTTC. Protein: CASTHRGEWPGANVLTF. The chain joins TRBV6-5 to TRBJ2-6; TRBD2 matches 7 bases. With 7 bases clipped from V and 2 bases from J, the junction kept 11 bases outside the gene matches. The CDR3 runs 17 residues. Germline assignment: CDR1 MNHEY and CDR2 SVGAGI.

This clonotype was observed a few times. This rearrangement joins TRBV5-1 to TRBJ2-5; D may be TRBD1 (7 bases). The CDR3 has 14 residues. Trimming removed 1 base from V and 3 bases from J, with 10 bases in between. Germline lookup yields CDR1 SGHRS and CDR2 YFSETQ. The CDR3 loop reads CASSLPGGKETQYF. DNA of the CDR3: TGCGCCAGCAGCTTGCCAGGGGGGAAAGAGACCCAGTACTTC.

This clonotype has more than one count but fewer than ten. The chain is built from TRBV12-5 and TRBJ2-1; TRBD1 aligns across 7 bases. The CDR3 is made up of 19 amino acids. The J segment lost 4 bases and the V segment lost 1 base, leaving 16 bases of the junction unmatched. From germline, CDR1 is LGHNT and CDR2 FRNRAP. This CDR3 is CASGLDFRQGLALYNEQFF. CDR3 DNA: TGTGCTAGTGGTTTGGACTTTCGACAGGGCCTCGCTTTATACAATGAGCAGTTCTTC.

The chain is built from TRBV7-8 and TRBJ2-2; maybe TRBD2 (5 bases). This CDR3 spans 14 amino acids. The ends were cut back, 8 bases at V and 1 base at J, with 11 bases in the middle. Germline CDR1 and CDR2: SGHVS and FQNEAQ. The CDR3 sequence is CASLGRENTGELFF. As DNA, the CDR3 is TGTGCCAGCCTAGGACGGGAGAACACCGGGGAGCTGTTTTTT.

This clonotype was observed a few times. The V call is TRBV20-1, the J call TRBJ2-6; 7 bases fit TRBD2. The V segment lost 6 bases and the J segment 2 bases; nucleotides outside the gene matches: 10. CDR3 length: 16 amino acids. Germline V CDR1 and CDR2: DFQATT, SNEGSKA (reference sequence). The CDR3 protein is CSAEGRGRPGANVLTF. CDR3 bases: TGCAGTGCCGAGGGGAGGGGCAGGCCTGGGGCCAACGTCCTGACTTTC.

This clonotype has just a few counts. CDR3 coding DNA: TGCGCCAGCAGCGGATCAGGGGACGAGCAGTTCTTC. Its translation is CASSGSGDEQFF. The chain employs TRBV5-1 and TRBJ2-1, with a tentative D call TRBD1 (6 bases). Germline V gives CDR1 SGHRS, CDR2 YFSETQ. There are 12 residues in the CDR3. Trimming stripped 4 bases from V and 10 bases from J, with 12 bases between.

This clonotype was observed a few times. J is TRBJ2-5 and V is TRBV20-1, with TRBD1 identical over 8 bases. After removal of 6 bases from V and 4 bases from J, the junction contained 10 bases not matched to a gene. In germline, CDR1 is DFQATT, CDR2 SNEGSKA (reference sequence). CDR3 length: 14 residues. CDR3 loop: CSALDRGVGETQYF. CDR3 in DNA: TGCAGTGCCCTCGACAGGGGAGTCGGAGAGACCCAGTACTTC.

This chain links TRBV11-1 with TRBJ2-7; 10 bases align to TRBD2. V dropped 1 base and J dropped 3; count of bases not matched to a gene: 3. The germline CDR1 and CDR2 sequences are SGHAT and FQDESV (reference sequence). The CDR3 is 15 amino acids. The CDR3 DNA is TGTGCCAGCAGCTTAGGTCTAGCGGGGGACTACGAGCAGTACGTC. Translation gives CASSLGLAGDYEQYV.